What follows are 7 T cell receptor beta chains derived from one specimen sequenced in a study of regulatory T cells in long-lasting Graves disease. Researchers made TCR beta libraries by using iRepertoire HTBI primers and running Arm-PCR on CDR3 regions. TCRdb recomputed calls from the multiplex PCR reads with MiXCR, one row per CDR3 protein. The sample includes hundreds of thousands of distinct CDR3 sequences, less than 25% seen only once; the top ten take about a fifth. Time point meaning: persistent/refractory GD, antithyroid drugs over 5 years with positive TRAb. PBMC-derived RNA was used for the TCR library. Sequencing was performed on peripheral blood mononuclear cells (PBMCs), taken when the disease was refractory, from a patient treated with antithyroid drugs. The receptors here all came from a female donor with Graves disease.

This clonotype has only a few counts. This chain connects TRBV10-3 to TRBJ2-7; TRBD2 matches 7 bases. The CDR3 loop spans 12 amino acids. Losses at the gene ends were 10 bases for V and 0 bases for J; bases not matched to a gene: 3. From germline, CDR1 is ENHRY and CDR2 SYGVKD. The chain's CDR3 is CATSGGSYEQYF. The CDR3, as DNA: TGTGCCACCTCGGGGGGCTCCTACGAGCAGTACTTC.

This clonotype was detected only a few times. V gene TRBV30 combines with J gene TRBJ2-1; D is unclear. From germline, CDR1 is GTSNPN and CDR2 SVGIG (reference sequence). Trimming stripped 5 bases from V and 10 bases from J, with 12 bases between. The CDR3 loop spans 11 amino acids. CDR3 sequence reads: CAWGSDVEQFF. The CDR3 DNA reads TGTGCCTGGGGAAGCGACGTAGAGCAGTTCTTC.

The chain joins TRBV7-8 to TRBJ2-5; 12 positions agree with TRBD1. The CDR3 length is 19 residues. From germline, CDR1 is SGHVS and CDR2 FQNEAQ. V shed 5 bases, J shed 4 bases, and the junction held 17 bases outside the gene matches. DNA for the CDR3: TGTGCCAGCAGCCTCCGGGACAGGGGGCCAATTTCCAAAATAGAGACCCAGTACTTC. Translation: CASSLRDRGPISKIETQYF. Drawing the rest from reference TRBV7-8 and TRBJ2-5, the complete variable domain is GAGVSQSPRYKVAKRGQDVALRCDPISGHVSLFWYQQALGQGPEFLTYFQNEAQLDKSGLPSDRFFAERPEGSVSTLKIQRTQQEDSAVYLCASSLRDRGPISKIETQYFGPGTRLLVL.

V gene TRBV20-1 combines with J gene TRBJ2-4, with 11 bases that match TRBD2. Germline lookup yields CDR1 DFQATT and CDR2 SNEGSKA (reference sequence). After removal of 5 bases from V and 6 bases from J, the junction contained 6 bases not matched to a gene. The CDR3 covers 14 residues. CDR3 region: CSAAGLAVSNIQYF. The CDR3 DNA reads as TGCAGTGCTGCGGGACTAGCGGTTTCAAACATTCAGTACTTC.

There are many counts of this clonotype. The chain employs TRBV7-2 and TRBJ2-7; no firm D call. CDR1 is SGHTA and CDR2 is FQGNSA in the germline V gene. This CDR3 spans 11 amino acids. Trimming pared 1 base from V and 10 bases from J, leaving 8 bases between. The CDR3 DNA reads as TGTGCCAGCAGCTTAGATGGTCATCAGTACTTC. It translates to CASSLDGHQYF.

This clonotype was found many times. V gene TRBV5-1 combines with J gene TRBJ2-7; 9 nucleotides align to TRBD1. Trimming cost V 0 bases and J 6 bases; bases outside gene matches: 1. There are 13 residues in the CDR3. CDR1 and CDR2 (germline): SGHRS, YFSETQ. DNA of the CDR3: TGCGCCAGCAGCTTGGAGGGACAGGGCGAGCAGTACTTC. Translated, it gives CASSLEGQGEQYF.

This clonotype was observed a handful of times. J is TRBJ2-7 and V is TRBV5-5, with TRBD2 matching 7 bases. Germline V gene sequence: CDR1 SGHKS, CDR2 YYEKEE (reference sequence). The CDR3 runs 16 residues. V was clipped by 4 bases and J by 1 base; unmatched bases: 11. This CDR3 reads CASSPLGGGPSYEQYF. As DNA, the CDR3 is TGTGCCAGCAGCCCCCTTGGGGGAGGGCCATCCTACGAGCAGTACTTC.